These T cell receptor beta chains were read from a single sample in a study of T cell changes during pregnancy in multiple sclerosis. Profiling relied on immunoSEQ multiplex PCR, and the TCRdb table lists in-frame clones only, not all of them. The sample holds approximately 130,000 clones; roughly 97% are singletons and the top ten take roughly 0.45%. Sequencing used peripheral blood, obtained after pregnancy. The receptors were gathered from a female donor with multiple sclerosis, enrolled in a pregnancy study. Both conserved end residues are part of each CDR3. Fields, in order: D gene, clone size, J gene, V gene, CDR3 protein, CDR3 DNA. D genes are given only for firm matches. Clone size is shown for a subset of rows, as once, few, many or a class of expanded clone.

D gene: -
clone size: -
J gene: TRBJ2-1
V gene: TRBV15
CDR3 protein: CATSSADEGEQFF
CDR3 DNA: TGTGCCACCAGCAGCGCTGATGAGGGTGAGCAGTTCTTC

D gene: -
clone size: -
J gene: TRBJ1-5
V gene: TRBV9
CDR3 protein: CASSVSRRLNQPQHF
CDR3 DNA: TGTGCCAGCAGCGTATCAAGGAGGTTAAATCAGCCCCAGCATTTT

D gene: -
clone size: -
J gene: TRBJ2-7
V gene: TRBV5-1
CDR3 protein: CASSLVAVGSYEQYF
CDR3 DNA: TGCGCCAGCAGCTTGGTAGCGGTCGGCTCCTACGAGCAGTACTTC

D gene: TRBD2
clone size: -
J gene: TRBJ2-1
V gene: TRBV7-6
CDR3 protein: CASSSVVSGGPNEQFF
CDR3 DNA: TGTGCCAGCAGCTCGGTAGTTAGCGGGGGACCGAATGAGCAGTTCTTC

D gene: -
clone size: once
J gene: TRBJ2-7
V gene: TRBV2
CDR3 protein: CASRAKRAPTYEQYF
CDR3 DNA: TGTGCCAGCAGGGCAAAGCGGGCCCCTACCTACGAGCAGTACTTC

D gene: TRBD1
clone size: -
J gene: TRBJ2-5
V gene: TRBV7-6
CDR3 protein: CASSRRQGELRLQETQYF
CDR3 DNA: TGTGCCAGCAGCCGTCGACAGGGGGAACTCCGGCTCCAAGAGACCCAGTACTTC

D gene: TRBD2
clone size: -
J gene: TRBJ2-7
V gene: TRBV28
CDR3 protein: CASSRTSGSFYEQYF
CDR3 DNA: TGTGCCAGCAGTAGGACTAGCGGGAGTTTCTACGAGCAGTACTTC

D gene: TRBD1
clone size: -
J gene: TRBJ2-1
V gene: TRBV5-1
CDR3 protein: CASSLAGQGNLDEQFF
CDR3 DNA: TGCGCCAGCAGCTTGGCCGGACAGGGCAACCTGGATGAGCAGTTCTTC

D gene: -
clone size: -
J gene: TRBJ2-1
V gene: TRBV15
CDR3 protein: CATSRGRGSYNEQFF
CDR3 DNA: TGTGCCACCAGCAGAGGCCGGGGCTCCTACAATGAGCAGTTCTTC

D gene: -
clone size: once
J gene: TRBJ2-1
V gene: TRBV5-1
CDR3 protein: CASSLAASSYNEQFF
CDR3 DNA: TGCGCCAGCAGCTTGGCCGCTAGCTCCTACAATGAGCAGTTCTTC

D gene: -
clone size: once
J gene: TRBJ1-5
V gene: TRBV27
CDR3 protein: CASSLGGWGQPQHF
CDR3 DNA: TGTGCCAGCAGTTTAGGGGGGTGGGGACAGCCCCAGCATTTT

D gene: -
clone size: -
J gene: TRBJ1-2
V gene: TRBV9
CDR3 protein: CASSASGAYGYTF
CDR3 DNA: TGTGCCAGCAGCGCCTCAGGGGCCTATGGCTACACCTTC

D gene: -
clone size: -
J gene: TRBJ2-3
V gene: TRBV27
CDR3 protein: CASSFLTGMGGTDTQYF
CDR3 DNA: TGTGCCAGCAGTTTCTTAACAGGGATGGGGGGCACAGATACGCAGTATTTT

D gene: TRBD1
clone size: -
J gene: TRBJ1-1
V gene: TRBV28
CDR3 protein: CASRDRQNTEAFF
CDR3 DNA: TGTGCCAGCCGGGACAGGCAGAACACTGAAGCTTTCTTT

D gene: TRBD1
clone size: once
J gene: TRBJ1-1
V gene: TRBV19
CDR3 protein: CASTRQGAFTEAFF
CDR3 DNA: TGTGCCAGTACCCGACAGGGGGCTTTCACTGAAGCTTTCTTT

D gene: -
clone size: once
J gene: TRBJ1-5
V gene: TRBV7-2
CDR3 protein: CASSTGSQPQHF
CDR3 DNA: TGTGCCAGCAGCACAGGGTCTCAGCCCCAGCATTTT

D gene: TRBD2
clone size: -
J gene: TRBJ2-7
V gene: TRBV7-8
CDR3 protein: CASSLVLAAQEYF
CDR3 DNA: TGTGCCAGCAGCTTAGTACTAGCGGCCCAGGAGTACTTC

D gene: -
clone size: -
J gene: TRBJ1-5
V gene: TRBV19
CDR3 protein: CASSLGLQPQHF
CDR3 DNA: TGTGCCAGTAGTTTGGGACTACAGCCCCAGCATTTT

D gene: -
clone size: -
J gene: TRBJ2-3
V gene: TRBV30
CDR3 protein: CAWSISGPGSQQYF
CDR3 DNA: TGTGCCTGGAGTATAAGCGGGCCCGGAAGCCAGCAGTATTTT

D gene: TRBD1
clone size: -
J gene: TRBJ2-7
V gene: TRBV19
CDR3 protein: CASSMGQGTEQYF
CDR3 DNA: TGTGCCAGTAGTATGGGACAGGGTACCGAGCAGTACTTC

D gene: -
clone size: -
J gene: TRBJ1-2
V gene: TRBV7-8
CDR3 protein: CASSLEAGTNYGYTF
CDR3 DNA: TGTGCCAGCAGCTTAGAGGCAGGGACTAACTATGGCTACACCTTC

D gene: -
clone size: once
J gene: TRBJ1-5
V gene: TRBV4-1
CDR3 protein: CASSQVGLWENQPQHF
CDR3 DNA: TGCGCCAGCAGCCAAGTAGGGTTGTGGGAGAATCAGCCCCAGCATTTT

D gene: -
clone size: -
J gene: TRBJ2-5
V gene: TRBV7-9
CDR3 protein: CASSLQRAYQETQYF
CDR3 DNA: TGTGCCAGCAGCTTACAGCGGGCGTACCAAGAGACCCAGTACTTC

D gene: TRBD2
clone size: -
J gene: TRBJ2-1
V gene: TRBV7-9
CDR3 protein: CASSLGAGAGNEQFF
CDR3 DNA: TGTGCCAGCAGCTTAGGAGCGGGAGCAGGAAATGAGCAGTTCTTC

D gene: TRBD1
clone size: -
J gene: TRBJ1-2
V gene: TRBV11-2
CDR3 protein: CASSRGTVNYGYTF
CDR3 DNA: TGTGCCAGCAGCCGAGGGACAGTCAACTATGGCTACACCTTC

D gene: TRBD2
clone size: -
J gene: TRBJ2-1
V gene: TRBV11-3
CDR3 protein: CASSKSGGGYNEQFF
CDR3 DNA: TGTGCCAGCAGCAAGAGCGGGGGGGGATACAATGAGCAGTTCTTC

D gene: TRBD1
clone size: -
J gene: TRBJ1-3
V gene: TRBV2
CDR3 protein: CASSLPPDRAGNTIYF
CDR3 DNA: TGTGCCAGCAGCCTGCCACCGGACAGGGCTGGAAACACCATATATTTT

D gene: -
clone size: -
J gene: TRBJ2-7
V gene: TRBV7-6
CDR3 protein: CASSLRKGIYEQYF
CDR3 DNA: TGTGCCAGCAGCTTAAGAAAGGGGATCTACGAGCAGTACTTC

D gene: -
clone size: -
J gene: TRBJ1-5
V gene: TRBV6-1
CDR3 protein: CASSDPSRIYNQPQHF
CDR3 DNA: TGTGCCAGCAGTGATCCTAGCAGGATATACAATCAGCCCCAGCATTTT

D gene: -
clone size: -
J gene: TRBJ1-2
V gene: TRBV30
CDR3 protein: CAWSANQVGYTF
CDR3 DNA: TGTGCCTGGAGTGCAAACCAGGTCGGCTACACCTTC

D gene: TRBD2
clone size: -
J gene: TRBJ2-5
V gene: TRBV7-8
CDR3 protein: CASFLARGLATPAETQYF
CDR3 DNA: TGTGCCAGCTTCTTGGCGAGGGGACTAGCAACCCCTGCAGAGACCCAGTACTTC

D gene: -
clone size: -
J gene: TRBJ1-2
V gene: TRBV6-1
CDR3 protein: CASSVGTSYGYTF
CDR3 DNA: TGTGCCAGCAGTGTGGGGACATCTTATGGCTACACCTTC

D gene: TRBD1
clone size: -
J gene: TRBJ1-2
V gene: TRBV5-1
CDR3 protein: CASSLGAITGDYGYTF
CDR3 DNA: TGCGCCAGCAGCTTGGGGGCCATAACAGGGGACTATGGCTACACCTTC

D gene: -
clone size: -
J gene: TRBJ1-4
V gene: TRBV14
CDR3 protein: CASSQQGLGEKLFF
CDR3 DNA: TGTGCCAGCAGCCAACAGGGTTTAGGTGAAAAACTGTTTTTT

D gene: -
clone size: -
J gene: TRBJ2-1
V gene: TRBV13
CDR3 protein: CASSLADTQWSEQFF
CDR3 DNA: TGTGCCAGCAGCTTAGCAGATACCCAGTGGAGTGAGCAGTTCTTC

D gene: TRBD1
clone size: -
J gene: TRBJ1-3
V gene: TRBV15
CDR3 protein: CATSRGRTGGISGNTIYF
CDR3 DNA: TGTGCCACCAGCAGAGGACGCACAGGGGGAATCTCTGGAAACACCATATATTTT

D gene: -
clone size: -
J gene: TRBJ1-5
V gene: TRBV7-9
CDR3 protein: CASSLRGVLNQPQHF
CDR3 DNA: TGTGCCAGCAGCCTTAGGGGCGTCCTGAATCAGCCCCAGCATTTT

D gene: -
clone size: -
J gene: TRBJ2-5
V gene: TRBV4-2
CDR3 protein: CASSQATGLQETQYF
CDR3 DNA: TGTGCCAGCAGCCAAGCTACAGGGCTCCAAGAGACCCAGTACTTC

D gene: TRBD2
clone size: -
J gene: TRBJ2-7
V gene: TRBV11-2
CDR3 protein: CASSFWAGTSGQADEQYF
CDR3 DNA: TGTGCCAGCAGCTTTTGGGCTGGGACTAGCGGTCAGGCGGACGAGCAGTACTTC

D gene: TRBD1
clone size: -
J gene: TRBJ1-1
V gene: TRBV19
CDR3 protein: CASSPQGAGTEAFF
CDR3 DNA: TGTGCCAGTAGTCCCCAGGGGGCTGGAACTGAAGCTTTCTTT